Reported below is one T cell receptor beta chain. The sample comes from a study of patients and donors after allogeneic stem cell transplantation. Germline lookup yields CDR1 SGHVS and CDR2 FNYEAQ. This CDR3 has 16 residues. V lost 0 bases, J lost 0 bases, and 9 bases lay in between. MiXCR was run by TCRdb on the RT-PCR reads, yielding one entry per CDR3 protein. The data show some 960,000 distinct CDR3 sequences, over 15% seen once. The rearrangement uses TRBV7-6 and TRBJ2-1; D is ambiguous. This receptor was taken from a human donor who was either an allogeneic HSCT recipient or a stem cell or donor lymphocyte infusion donor (not recorded which). It is not recorded whose cells these are; they may come from a transplant donor. Specimen: blood, either unsorted or a sorted T cell fraction (not recorded which). The CDR3 region is CASSLARSGSYNEQFF. Written as DNA, the CDR3 is TGTGCCAGCAGCTTAGCGCGCAGTGGCTCCTACAATGAGCAGTTCTTC.